This TCR beta chain came from a study of blood T cell repertoires in COVID-19. Overall study context: Acute and convalescent COVID-19 samples came from the United States, Italy and Spain. From T cells, B-cell-depleted T cells, or PBMCs came the material, which was cDNA or gDNA.

The V gene end was trimmed by 3 bases and the J gene end by 6 bases; junction bases not matched to a gene: 1. The CDR3 runs 13 residues. Study processing details: By means of reference gene primer amplification, nucleated cell counts were estimated. Libraries were prepared by immunoSEQ multiplex PCR; TCRdb keeps only in-frame clonotypes and omits some of them. V, J and clone size are those of that table, while D and trimming were read from the DNA. This table has tens of thousands of clones, 82% appearing once. Sequencing was performed on peripheral blood. The chain links TRBV12-3 or TRBV12-4 to TRBJ1-4; 7 positions match TRBD1. The clonotype was recovered from a man between 35 and 55 years old with acute or convalescent COVID-19. The CDR3 DNA reads TGTGCCAGCAGTTTGAGGGGGCATGAAAAACTGTTTTTT. This translates into CASSLRGHEKLFF.